This TCR beta chain was recorded in a study of shared clonotypes between healthy human individuals. Study at large: A donor's plate count was three for CD4 naive and three for CD4 memory; CD8 naive had two and CD8 memory one.

Findings of the study overall: Clonotype sharing across donors was expected to vary with sequencing depth.

To note about this clone: Its cognate antigen is unknown.

Original data processing: Filtering was not the same, since immunoSEQ gave junction-only sequences without quality scores. The protocol was immunoSEQ multiplex PCR, while the TCRdb copy is restricted to in-frame clones and leaves out a portion. D and trimming come from the DNA, and the V and J calls and clone size come from that table. This sample carries 1.5 million to 2.5 million clones, approximately 94% of them seen once, and the ten largest clones take approximately 1.2%. This CDR3 spans 15 amino acids. CDR1 and CDR2 (germline): SNHLY, FYNNEI. Trimming stripped 5 bases from V and 8 bases from J, with 19 bases between. CD45RO-negative, CCR7-selected cells formed the naive CD8 fraction, which excluded terminally differentiated effector memory CD45RA+ cells.

Sequencing input: naive CD8+ T cells sorted from blood. The receptor was derived from a man between 18 and 29 years old in good health. J is TRBJ2-1 and V is TRBV2, with D maybe TRBD2 (6 bases). CDR3 bases: TGTGCCAGCAGTTTACCCGGGACTCATTCAGATGAGCAGTTCTTC. Translation: CASSLPGTHSDEQFF.